This TCR beta chain was profiled in a study of beta chain features in type 1 diabetes. Notes on the study in general: Naive, central memory and Treg TCRB repertoires seemed to resemble each other more closely in patients than they did in healthy donors.

The CDR3 is made up of 14 amino acids. This clone was found once. Its antigen is unidentified. TCRB transcripts that were expressed got sequenced, as all of the isolated RNA had been reverse transcribed. Assay: immunoSEQ multiplex PCR; the TCRdb copy retains only in-frame clones and omits some. The table lists under 400,000 clones, 20% of them singletons, with around 0.045% in the top ten. Staining for CD45RO/CCR7/CD25/CD127/CD95/CD27 allowed sorting of CD4+ naive, central memory, regulatory and stem cell-like memory cells. Purity (above 98%) was reached by all sorted populations. What was sequenced was naive CD4+ T cells from blood. The TCR sequence derives from a woman aged 18-29 years in good health. The gene calls are TRBV21-1 and TRBJ1-2. TRBV21-1 is labeled a pseudogene. The CDR3 reads CASSKRRTEHGYTF. CDR3 coding DNA: TGTGCCAGCAGCAAAAGGAGGACCGAACATGGCTACACCTTC.